This entry is about one T cell receptor (beta chain). Its antigen remains unidentified. Sequenced by immunoSEQ multiplex PCR; TCRdb stores in-frame clones only, minus some. The sample carries about 95,000 clones, 89% recorded once. These data are taken from a study of OX40 agonist ivuxolimab in advanced cancers. Overall study context: Ivuxolimab, an antibody acting as an agonist of OX40 (CD134), was used to treat patients. Every 2 weeks, patients received ivuxolimab intravenously, dosed at 0.01 to 10 mg/kg.

The germline CDR1 and CDR2 sequences are MNHEY and SVGAGI. J gave up 8 bases and V 0 bases, and 8 bases lay outside the gene matches. The CDR3 is 16 amino acids. Findings and caveats of the study: Partial responders dosed at 0.1-3.0 mg/kg displayed clonal expansion ranking among the lowest. The mean number of expanded clones was higher in CD8+ T cells than in CD4+.

The chain carries TRBV6-5 and TRBJ2-1; 9 bases align to TRBD1. This TCR came from an adult with an advanced solid tumor such as melanoma, head and neck, liver or kidney cancer. This specimen was CD4+ or CD8+ T cells sorted from blood, taken in a trial of the OX40 agonist ivuxolimab. CDR3 loop: CASSYSNRGRLHEQFF. As DNA, the CDR3 is TGTGCCAGCAGTTACTCGAACAGGGGGCGTCTCCATGAGCAGTTCTTC.